A single T cell receptor (beta chain) is shown here with its context. Its cognate antigen is unknown. This CDR3 is 14 amino acids long. V was clipped by 3 bases and J by 5 bases, with 10 bases between them. Germline-derived CDR1 and CDR2 are MNHEY and SVGAGI. The data were obtained in a study of T cell responses to AZD1222 COVID-19 vaccine. The study's findings and limits: Only a handful of individuals given AZD1222 were seropositive at baseline.

Using immunoSEQ multiplex PCR, the repertoire was profiled, and TCRdb retains in-frame clones only, with some absent. The repertoire holds some 120,000 clones, with about 88% as singletons. This clonotype was obtained from an adult in good health. This rearrangement joins TRBV6-5 to TRBJ2-2; D is unclear. This material consisted of peripheral blood, taken on day 0 of MenACWY control vaccination. The CDR3 nucleotides read TGTGCCAGCAGTTATTCACCAGCAACCGGGGAGCTGTTTTTT. Its translation: CASSYSPATGELFF.